Given below is one TCR beta chain in context. The antigen is not known. This record belongs to a study of immune evolution from preneoplasia to lung adenocarcinoma. Between the mid-2010s and the late 2010s, patients underwent resection in Japan or China. Premalignant or tumor cells were enriched by macro-dissection after pathologic assessment. Trimming cost V 10 bases and J 3 bases; bases outside gene matches: 2. The CDR3 has 11 amino acids. Germline V gene data show CDR1 as ENHRY and CDR2 as SYGVKD. Sequencing was performed with immunoSEQ multiplex PCR; in TCRdb, only in-frame clones are kept and a portion is missing. The sample lists about 6,300 clones, approximately 88% occurring once. Overall study findings and caveats: Clonality was highest in normal lung, lower in later-stage lesions apparently.

This chain connects TRBV10-3 to TRBJ2-7; TRBD1 matches 8 bases. The origin of this receptor is an older donor with lung adenocarcinoma. Sequenced: FFPE lung adenocarcinoma in situ tissue. Written as DNA, the CDR3 is TGTGCCACGACAGGGGACTACGAGCAGTACTTC. Residues: CATTGDYEQYF.